The source of this T cell receptor beta chain is a study of T-cell memory formation after mild COVID-19. This CDR3 is 15 amino acids long. V was pared by 1 base and J by 7 bases, with 4 bases of the junction left unmatched. Germline V CDR1 and CDR2: KGHSH, LQKENI. Study results and limitations: Confirmation of SARS-CoV-2 specificity was lacking for second-wave clones peaking day 37.

This clonotype has at least ten counts. Its target is not known. TCRdb passed the 5' RACE reads through MiXCR, listing each CDR3 protein once. Of some 62,000 distinct CDR3 sequences in the sample, about a tenth were seen once. The chain has TRBV18 and TRBJ2-1; 10 bases align to TRBD2. The sequence was obtained from a man between 18 and 35 years old who had mild COVID-19 (a few samples of this study predate the infection). Cell type and time point are not known. What was sequenced was PBMCs or a T cell subset sorted from them (not recorded which). Here the CDR3 DNA reads TGTGCCAGCTCACCACTGCCAGCGGGGGGGAATGAGCAGTTCTTC. Its translation is CASSPLPAGGNEQFF.